This T cell receptor beta chain was captured by sequencing in a study of molecular identifiers for immune sequencing clone quantification. Study-level findings and limits: Spike-in Jurkat TCR RNA from a single cell reportedly registered among 950,000 to 1,000,000 naive cells. Over 99% of effector molecules, but under 1% in naive cells, were held by clones with more than 20 RNA copies. Underestimation of highly expanded clone sizes could arise where identical TCR molecules share a barcode.

This clonotype was counted at least ten times. Its antigen is undetermined. Unmatched junction bases numbered 11, after V lost 5 bases and J lost 7 bases. CDR1 and CDR2 from the germline V gene are SGHNT and YYREEE (reference sequence). The CDR3 covers 14 residues. Previously published methods and listed TCR primers were used for the bulk TCR libraries. MiXCR, run by TCRdb on the PCR reads, gives a single entry per CDR3 protein. The sample includes around 480,000 distinct CDR3 sequences, around 21% of them seen just once. The V gene is TRBV5-4, the J gene TRBJ2-7, with 8 bases fitting TRBD2. The sequence derives from a human donor in good health. Some libraries in this study had Jurkat cell RNA spiked in. The sequenced sample consisted of naive CD8+ T cells from blood, with Jurkat cell RNA spiked in. Specified subset: FACS-sorted CD8+CD4-CCR7+CD45RA+ naive T cells. The CDR3 protein is CASRPHGGAKEQYF. CDR3 sequence (DNA): TGTGCCAGCAGGCCCCACGGGGGGGCTAAGGAGCAGTACTTC. Complete variable domain (other parts from reference TRBV5-4 and TRBJ2-7): ETGVTQSPTHLIKTRGQQVTLRCSSQSGHNTVSWYQQALGQGPQFIFQYYREEENGRGNFPPRFSGLQFPNYSSELNVNALELDDSALYLCASRPHGGAKEQYFGPGTRLTVT.